The following is a T cell receptor beta chain sequence with its context. These data belong to a study of blood T cell repertoires in COVID-19. On the study more broadly: COVID-19 samples from acute and convalescent phases originated in the United States, Italy and Spain. T cells, B-cell-depleted T cells, or PBMCs supplied cDNA or gDNA.

Per the original methods: The authors estimated nucleated cell counts from reference gene primer amplification. Assay: immunoSEQ multiplex PCR; the TCRdb copy retains only in-frame clones and omits some. V and J calls plus clone size are reproduced from that table; the DNA served to infer D and trimming. The sample comprises about 99,000 clones, less than 90% of which are singletons, and roughly 2.1% rests with the top ten. The CDR3 consists of 14 residues. Germline CDR1 MDHEN, CDR2 SYDVKM. The V end was cut by 7 bases, the J end by 5 bases, with 15 bases between. This receptor was taken from a man aged 70 or older with active or convalescent COVID-19. Sequenced sample: peripheral blood. The rearrangement links TRBV28 to TRBJ2-1; maybe TRBD1 (5 bases). The CDR3 protein is CASTEGAVNNEQFF. The CDR3 DNA reads TGTGCCAGCACCGAAGGGGCAGTTAACAATGAGCAGTTCTTC.